The 3 T cell receptor beta chains presented below share a single source sample, sequenced in a study of shared clonotypes between healthy human individuals. Some clones are missing from TCRdb's copy, which holds only in-frame ones; the method was immunoSEQ multiplex PCR. The sample consists of around 610,000 clones, approximately 96% of them appearing once. Selected positively for CCR7 and CD45RO-negative, naive CD8 cells excluded terminally differentiated effector memory CD45RA+ cells. Sequenced sample: naive CD8+ T cells sorted from blood. Receptors were obtained from a woman aged 25 to 39 in good health.

The CDR3 nucleotides read TGCGCCAGCAGCTCCGAGCCCTCCTCTAGCGCCTCCTACAATGAGCAGTTCTTC. Translation gives CASSSEPSSSASYNEQFF. The J gene is TRBJ2-1, the V gene TRBV5-1, with a possible D match to TRBD2 (6 bases). The CDR3 is 18 residues long. Germline-derived CDR1 and CDR2 are SGHRS and YFSETQ. The V end was cut by 3 bases, the J end by 0 bases, with 19 bases between.

This clone came up once. This chain joins TRBV16 and TRBJ2-7; TRBD1 matches at 9 bases. Trimming at V came to 2 bases and at J to 3 bases, leaving 5 bases not matched to a gene. This CDR3 contains 15 residues. CDR1 is KGHSY and CDR2 is FQNENV in the germline V gene. CDR3 coding DNA: TGTGCCAGCAGCCAACCCGGGACAGGGATCTACGAGCAGTACTTC. This gives the protein CASSQPGTGIYEQYF. The full variable domain, rest sourced from reference TRBV16 and TRBJ2-7, is GEEVAQTPKHLVRGEGQKAKLYCAPIKGHSYVFWYQQVLKNEFKFLISFQNENVFDETGMPKERFSAKCLPNSPCSLEIQATKLEDSAVYFCASSQPGTGIYEQYFGPGTRLTVT.

The genes are TRBV27 and TRBJ1-5, with a possible D match to TRBD1 (6 bases). Germline values: CDR1 MNHEY, CDR2 SMNVEV (reference sequence). This CDR3 has 13 amino acids. Trimming cost V 3 bases and J 3 bases, with 6 bases left between them. For the CDR3, the DNA is TGTGCCAGCAGTTTGGGGGCCAATCAGCCCCAGCATTTT. Amino acid sequence: CASSLGANQPQHF.